Each of the 2 T cell receptor beta chains below was sequenced from the same sample in a study of T cells in localized non-small cell lung cancer. TCRdb keeps only in-frame clones here, not all; method: immunoSEQ multiplex PCR. This table holds about 2,900 clones, 33% found once. The sample here was normal lung tissue next to the tumor, taken before any cancer treatment. Receptors were obtained from a male donor at least 60 years old with stage I squamous cell lung carcinoma.

CDR3 sequence reads: CASSSSGAGNYGYTF. CDR3 nucleotides: TGTGCCAGCAGTTCCTCAGGGGCAGGGAACTATGGCTACACCTTC. The chain carries TRBV28 and TRBJ1-2, with TRBD1 as a possible D gene (6 bases). V dropped 4 bases and J dropped 2 bases, with 14 bases sitting between them. The germline V gene encodes CDR1 MDHEN and CDR2 SYDVKM. This CDR3 is 15 amino acids long.

The genes are TRBV14 and TRBJ2-1; D gene uncertain. Trimming removed 2 bases from V and 6 bases from J, with 11 bases in between. CDR3 size: 14 residues. CDR1 is SGHDN and CDR2 is FVKESK in the germline V gene. The CDR3 sequence is CASSQRALVNEQFF. The CDR3 region has the DNA TGTGCCAGCAGCCAAAGGGCTCTGGTCAATGAGCAGTTCTTC.